These T cell receptor beta chains were read from a single sample in a study of T cell repertoires in cytomegalovirus infection. Via MiXCR, TCRdb re-called the reads, giving one row per CDR3 protein. The sample has about 890,000 distinct CDR3 sequences; 31% are singletons. Antigens for these TCRs are unknown. Sequenced material: cultured CD8+ T cells from PBMCs, taken from culture after CMV antigen stimulation. These receptors were collected from a human donor in good health (CMV status not recorded). Some clones in this sample may be carry-over from other donors' samples. The CDR3 runs from the conserved cysteine through the conserved F or W. Each record gives: V gene, D gene, J gene, clone size, CDR3 DNA, CDR3 protein. A D gene is named only where the DNA matches it firmly. Only some rows state a clone size, as once, few, many or a class for expanded clones.

v_gene: TRBV27; d_gene: .; j_gene: TRBJ2-2; abundance: .; CDR3nt: TGTGCCAGCAATACGGACAGATACACCGGGGAGCTGTTTTTT; CDR3aa: CASNTDRYTGELFF
v_gene: TRBV6-1; d_gene: TRBD2; j_gene: TRBJ2-1; abundance: few; CDR3nt: TGTGCCAGCAGATTAAGCGGGGGGCTCCATGAGCAGTTCTTC; CDR3aa: CASRLSGGLHEQFF
v_gene: TRBV6-6; d_gene: TRBD1; j_gene: TRBJ1-1; abundance: many; CDR3nt: TGTGCCAGCAGGGAGACAGGGGGAGGCACTGAAGCTTTCTTT; CDR3aa: CASRETGGGTEAFF
v_gene: TRBV20-1; d_gene: .; j_gene: TRBJ2-1; abundance: .; CDR3nt: TGCAGTGCCCAGCAGGGGACCGATGAGCAGTTCTTC; CDR3aa: CSAQQGTDEQFF
v_gene: TRBV12-5; d_gene: .; j_gene: TRBJ2-1; abundance: many; CDR3nt: TGTGCTAGCGCCGATGGGTCTTACAATGAGCAGTTCTTC; CDR3aa: CASADGSYNEQFF
v_gene: TRBV7-2; d_gene: TRBD2; j_gene: TRBJ2-7; abundance: .; CDR3nt: TGTGCCAGCAGCTTAAGTGGCTCTAGCGGGGGGAAATACGAGCAGTACTTC; CDR3aa: CASSLSGSSGGKYEQYF
v_gene: TRBV12-3/TRBV12-4; d_gene: .; j_gene: TRBJ1-4; abundance: .; CDR3nt: TGTGCCAGCAGTTTATCCCTGAGGGGAAAACTGTTTTTT; CDR3aa: CASSLSLRGKLFF
v_gene: TRBV7-2; d_gene: .; j_gene: TRBJ1-2; abundance: few; CDR3nt: TGTGCCAGCAGCGCGGTTAGGGATGGCTACACCTTC; CDR3aa: CASSAVRDGYTF
v_gene: TRBV6-1; d_gene: .; j_gene: TRBJ2-1; abundance: few; CDR3nt: TGTGCCAGCAGTGAATTCGGGGTGACAAGGACGTACAATGAGCAGTTCTTC; CDR3aa: CASSEFGVTRTYNEQFF
v_gene: TRBV4-2; d_gene: TRBD2; j_gene: TRBJ2-5; abundance: .; CDR3nt: TGTGCCAGCAGCCAACTGAGGTCGCGGGGGGAGACCCAGTACTTC; CDR3aa: CASSQLRSRGETQYF
v_gene: TRBV4-1; d_gene: .; j_gene: TRBJ2-1; abundance: .; CDR3nt: TGCGCCAGCAGCAGGACCACCGACAATGAGCAGTTCTTC; CDR3aa: CASSRTTDNEQFF
v_gene: TRBV7-2; d_gene: .; j_gene: TRBJ1-6; abundance: many; CDR3nt: TGTGCCAGCAGCCTCCCTGGGGAATCACCCCTCCACTTT; CDR3aa: CASSLPGESPLHF
v_gene: TRBV4-1; d_gene: TRBD1; j_gene: TRBJ1-5; abundance: few; CDR3nt: TGCGCCAGCAGCCAAGAGCGGACAGGGACTCAGCCCCAGCATTTT; CDR3aa: CASSQERTGTQPQHF
v_gene: TRBV7-7; d_gene: TRBD1; j_gene: TRBJ2-2; abundance: few; CDR3nt: TGTGCTAGCAGCTTAGCCCCCTCGACAGGGGCCAACACCGGGGAGCTGTTTTTT; CDR3aa: CASSLAPSTGANTGELFF
v_gene: TRBV6-6; d_gene: .; j_gene: TRBJ1-1; abundance: few; CDR3nt: TGTGCCAGCAGTTACCCCCCAGATATGAACACTGAAGCTTTCTTT; CDR3aa: CASSYPPDMNTEAFF
v_gene: TRBV7-9; d_gene: TRBD1; j_gene: TRBJ2-1; abundance: many; CDR3nt: TGTGCCAGCAGCTCTTGGACAGGGGGATTCTACAATGAGCAGTTCTTC; CDR3aa: CASSSWTGGFYNEQFF
v_gene: TRBV7-4; d_gene: .; j_gene: TRBJ1-2; abundance: .; CDR3nt: TGTGCCAGCAGCTCAACCCCTATGTTTGGCTACACCTTC; CDR3aa: CASSSTPMFGYTF
v_gene: TRBV12-3/TRBV12-4; d_gene: TRBD1; j_gene: TRBJ1-2; abundance: .; CDR3nt: TGTGCCAGCAGGGGACAGGCGATTGGCTACACCTTC; CDR3aa: CASRGQAIGYTF
v_gene: TRBV20-1; d_gene: TRBD1; j_gene: TRBJ1-1; abundance: .; CDR3nt: TGCAGTGCTAGGAACAGGGGGCATACTGAAGCTTTCTTT; CDR3aa: CSARNRGHTEAFF
v_gene: TRBV6-5; d_gene: TRBD1; j_gene: TRBJ2-3; abundance: .; CDR3nt: TGTGCCAGCAGTTACAAGGTTTTAGGGGACAGGGTTTACATAAGCACAGATACGCAGTATTTT; CDR3aa: CASSYKVLGDRVYISTDTQYF
v_gene: TRBV19; d_gene: .; j_gene: TRBJ1-1; abundance: .; CDR3nt: TGTGCCAGTAGTTGGGAGGGCCCGAACACTGAAGCTTTCTTT; CDR3aa: CASSWEGPNTEAFF
v_gene: TRBV7-9; d_gene: TRBD2; j_gene: TRBJ2-7; abundance: few; CDR3nt: TGTGCCAGCAGTCCTAGCGGGGGGGCGAGCGAGCAGTACTTC; CDR3aa: CASSPSGGASEQYF
v_gene: TRBV7-8; d_gene: TRBD2; j_gene: TRBJ2-1; abundance: many; CDR3nt: TGTGCCAGCAGCTTAGTGCTAGCGGGAGGCGATGAGCAGTTCTTC; CDR3aa: CASSLVLAGGDEQFF
v_gene: TRBV7-3; d_gene: .; j_gene: TRBJ2-1; abundance: few; CDR3nt: TGTGCCAGCAGCTTAACGGCGGGGTTAAACAATGAGCAGTTCTTC; CDR3aa: CASSLTAGLNNEQFF
v_gene: TRBV7-9; d_gene: TRBD1; j_gene: TRBJ1-2; abundance: few; CDR3nt: TGTGCCAGCAGCTTCCCTGGTGGACAGGGGGCCTGGGCGGGTGGCTACACCTTC; CDR3aa: CASSFPGGQGAWAGGYTF
v_gene: TRBV4-3; d_gene: .; j_gene: TRBJ1-6; abundance: few; CDR3nt: TGCGCCAGCAGCCAAGATCCTGGCTGGACTAATTCACCCCTCCACTTT; CDR3aa: CASSQDPGWTNSPLHF
v_gene: TRBV5-5; d_gene: .; j_gene: TRBJ1-1; abundance: .; CDR3nt: TGTGCCAGCAGCTTGAGAGGGGAACCTTTCTTT; CDR3aa: CASSLRGEPFF
v_gene: TRBV7-9; d_gene: .; j_gene: TRBJ2-5; abundance: .; CDR3nt: TGTGCCAGCAGCCCCAGGGGCGGGGACGAAGAGACCCAGTACTTC; CDR3aa: CASSPRGGDEETQYF
v_gene: TRBV12-3/TRBV12-4; d_gene: .; j_gene: TRBJ1-2; abundance: many; CDR3nt: TGTGCCAGCAGTTCCCAGGCGGCGCGCAACAAATCTAACTATGGCTACACCTTC; CDR3aa: CASSSQAARNKSNYGYTF
v_gene: TRBV12-3/TRBV12-4; d_gene: .; j_gene: TRBJ1-2; abundance: .; CDR3nt: TGTGCCAGCAGTCATACCGGGTCTGACTATGGCTACACCTTC; CDR3aa: CASSHTGSDYGYTF
v_gene: TRBV6-6; d_gene: TRBD1; j_gene: TRBJ1-5; abundance: .; CDR3nt: TGTGCCAGCAGTTATCTACAGGGGGAGACCTATAGCAATCAGCCCCAGCATTTT; CDR3aa: CASSYLQGETYSNQPQHF
v_gene: TRBV7-9; d_gene: .; j_gene: TRBJ1-5; abundance: .; CDR3nt: TGTGCCAGCAGCACGACTAGAGGGGGTGGCAATCAGCCCCAGCATTTT; CDR3aa: CASSTTRGGGNQPQHF
v_gene: TRBV6-1; d_gene: .; j_gene: TRBJ1-2; abundance: .; CDR3nt: TGTGCCAGCAGTCACCGGATAGGGACGAAGGAAGGCTACACCTTC; CDR3aa: CASSHRIGTKEGYTF
v_gene: TRBV9; d_gene: .; j_gene: TRBJ2-2; abundance: .; CDR3nt: TGTGCCAGCAGCCCAGAACTCAGATACCCGTTACCGAACACCGGGGAGCTGTTTTTT; CDR3aa: CASSPELRYPLPNTGELFF
v_gene: TRBV10-1; d_gene: .; j_gene: TRBJ2-7; abundance: .; CDR3nt: TGCGCCAGCAGTGGGACCACCTACGAGCAGTACTTC; CDR3aa: CASSGTTYEQYF
v_gene: TRBV7-8; d_gene: .; j_gene: TRBJ2-1; abundance: many; CDR3nt: TGTGCCAGCAGACAAACTACAGACGTTGGGCAGTTCTTC; CDR3aa: CASRQTTDVGQFF
v_gene: TRBV14; d_gene: .; j_gene: TRBJ2-1; abundance: .; CDR3nt: TGTGCCAGCAGTCAGCTAGCTGGAAATTACAATGAGCAGTTCTTC; CDR3aa: CASSQLAGNYNEQFF
v_gene: TRBV15; d_gene: .; j_gene: TRBJ1-2; abundance: .; CDR3nt: TGTGCCGCTCCGGGGGGAGGGGTATTTGATGGCTACACCTTC; CDR3aa: CAAPGGGVFDGYTF
v_gene: TRBV28; d_gene: .; j_gene: TRBJ1-2; abundance: .; CDR3nt: TGTGCCAGCAGTATCGGGCCTGGAGGATACGGCTACACCTTC; CDR3aa: CASSIGPGGYGYTF
v_gene: TRBV19; d_gene: TRBD1; j_gene: TRBJ2-7; abundance: .; CDR3nt: TGTGCCAGTAACGGTGGAAGGGGGCCGACCTACGAGCAGTACTTC; CDR3aa: CASNGGRGPTYEQYF
v_gene: TRBV11-2; d_gene: TRBD1; j_gene: TRBJ1-6; abundance: .; CDR3nt: TGTGCCAGCAGCCTCCGATGGGACAGCCTTAATTCACCCCTCCACTTT; CDR3aa: CASSLRWDSLNSPLHF
v_gene: TRBV7-9; d_gene: .; j_gene: TRBJ1-5; abundance: many; CDR3nt: TGTGCCAGCAGCCCCCTTTTGTACAATCAGCCCCAGCATTTT; CDR3aa: CASSPLLYNQPQHF
v_gene: TRBV7-9; d_gene: TRBD1; j_gene: TRBJ1-2; abundance: once; CDR3nt: TGTGCCAGTTACGGGGACAGGACCTATGGCTACACCTTC; CDR3aa: CASYGDRTYGYTF
v_gene: TRBV7-9; d_gene: .; j_gene: TRBJ2-5; abundance: few; CDR3nt: TGTGCCAGCAGCTTAGGGTTGGGAGGACGAGAGACCCAGTACTTC; CDR3aa: CASSLGLGGRETQYF
v_gene: TRBV12-5; d_gene: .; j_gene: TRBJ2-3; abundance: .; CDR3nt: TGTGCTAGTGGTTTTACCGCAGGGACTAGCACAGATACGCAGTATTTT; CDR3aa: CASGFTAGTSTDTQYF
v_gene: TRBV6-6; d_gene: .; j_gene: TRBJ1-5; abundance: .; CDR3nt: TGTGCCAGCACTTACAGTTATAGCAATCAGCCCCAGCATTTT; CDR3aa: CASTYSYSNQPQHF
v_gene: TRBV12-3/TRBV12-4; d_gene: .; j_gene: TRBJ2-2; abundance: .; CDR3nt: TGTGCCAGCAGTTTAGTCACAACGAACACCGGGGAGCTGTTTTTT; CDR3aa: CASSLVTTNTGELFF
v_gene: TRBV28; d_gene: TRBD2; j_gene: TRBJ2-1; abundance: few; CDR3nt: TGTGCCAGCAGGGCGGGGGCCTACAATGAGCAGTTCTTC; CDR3aa: CASRAGAYNEQFF
v_gene: TRBV19; d_gene: .; j_gene: TRBJ2-4; abundance: .; CDR3nt: TGTGCCAGTAGTCTCGACACAGGAAACATTCAGTACTTC; CDR3aa: CASSLDTGNIQYF
v_gene: TRBV4-1; d_gene: .; j_gene: TRBJ1-1; abundance: .; CDR3nt: TGCGCCAGCAGCCAAGGGGATAACACTGAAGCTTTCTTT; CDR3aa: CASSQGDNTEAFF